This T cell receptor beta chain derives from a study of CD8 T cells in Susac syndrome. Whole-study results and caveats: When the CD4+ T cell repertoires of patients with Susac syndrome were examined, they did not show any clonal expansion.

As regards this clonotype: What it binds is not known.

CD8+ and CD4+ T cells from blood underwent TCR beta sequencing, which was carried out in a high-throughput format. The authors negatively isolated CD8+ and CD4+ T cells and FACS-enriched TEMRA cells. Random hexamers were used to reverse transcribe 0.5 to 1 ug of RNA. MiXCR was run by TCRdb on the immunoSEQ multiplex PCR reads, yielding one entry per CDR3 protein. The sample contains approximately 150,000 distinct CDR3 sequences, 95% of which appear only once. Germline V gene sequence: CDR1 SQVTM, CDR2 ANQGSEA. V dropped 6 bases and J dropped 11; count of bases not matched to a gene: 14. The CDR3 runs to 13 residues.

Sequenced: CD4+ T cells from PBMCs. This receptor was identified in a human donor with Susac syndrome. The chain is built from TRBV29-1 and TRBJ1-1, with 8 positions matching TRBD1. CDR3 bases: TGCAGCGTGGAGGGAGCAGGGACAGGCAGGGCTTTCTTT. Amino acid sequence: CSVEGAGTGRAFF.